This T cell receptor (beta chain) stems from a study of cytomegalovirus exposure and HLA in healthy donors. Turning to the study itself: In an earlier analysis, 95 million to 130 million unique TCR beta sequences were found from some 180 million T cells. Out of several hundred genotyped donors, roughly 80% belonged to the Caucasian-associated ancestry cluster. General study findings and limits: A later analysis linked a missense variant in DCLRE1C to the trimming of TCR beta V and J genes.

Note on this clone: Its matching antigen is unknown.

The PCR made use of 60 Vbeta and 13 Jbeta primers. Assay used: immunoSEQ multiplex PCR; TCRdb lists only in-frame clones, some missing. Seen here are around 78,000 clones, over 70% observed once, and the top ten hold approximately 1%. This TCR derives from a male donor in good health and CMV-seronegative. The sequenced sample consisted of PBMCs.

The chain's CDR3 is CARSGELFF. For the CDR3, the DNA is TGTGCCAGGAGCGGGGAGCTGTTTTTT. The chain links TRBV21-1 to TRBJ2-2; the listed D gene, TRBD2, was not tested against the DNA. TRBV21-1 is labeled a pseudogene. The length of the CDR3 is 9 residues.